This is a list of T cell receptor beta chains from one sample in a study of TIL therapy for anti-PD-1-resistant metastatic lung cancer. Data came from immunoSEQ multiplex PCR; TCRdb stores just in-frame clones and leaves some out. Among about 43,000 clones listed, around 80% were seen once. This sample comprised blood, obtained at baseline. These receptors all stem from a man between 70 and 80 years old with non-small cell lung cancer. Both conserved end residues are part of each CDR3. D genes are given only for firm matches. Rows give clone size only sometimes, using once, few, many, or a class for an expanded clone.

TGTGCCAGCAGCCGCTCTGGTTCGGAATTCTATGGCTACACCTTC	CASSRSGSEFYGYTF	-	once	15	TRBV11-1	TRBJ1-2
TGTGCCAGCAGTCCGACAGGGGTCACTGAAGCTTTCTTT	CASSPTGVTEAFF	TRBD1	-	13	TRBV6-5	TRBJ1-1
TGCGCCAGCAGCTTGGCAGCCTACAGGACCCAAGAGACCCAGTACTTC	CASSLAAYRTQETQYF	-	-	16	TRBV5-1	TRBJ2-5
TGTGCCAGTAGCTCGCCCGCCCGGGGGCAGGATGGCTACACCTTC	CASSSPARGQDGYTF	-	-	15	TRBV19	TRBJ1-2
TGTGCCAGTAATGGCGGCCCTGGGGATACGCAGTATTTT	CASNGGPGDTQYF	-	once	13	TRBV19	TRBJ2-3
TGCGCCAGCAGCCGGACTAGCGGGAGCTATGAGCAGTTCTTC	CASSRTSGSYEQFF	TRBD2	once	14	TRBV5-1	TRBJ2-1
TGTGCCAGCAGCTTAGATAGCGGTTCCTACAATGAGCAGTTCTTC	CASSLDSGSYNEQFF	-	-	15	TRBV7-2	TRBJ2-1
TGTGCCAGCAGTCTCAACAGGGATTCACCCCTCCACTTT	CASSLNRDSPLHF	-	-	13	TRBV28	TRBJ1-6
TGTGCCTGGAGGGAAGGCAGAGAAGCTTTCTTT	CAWREGREAFF	-	few	11	TRBV30	TRBJ1-1
TGTGCCAGCAGCCAAGCCCCCTTGACCGAGCAGTACTTC	CASSQAPLTEQYF	-	few	13	TRBV14	TRBJ2-7
TGTGCCAGCAGTTCGGGGAGTGCAACTAATGAAAAACTGTTTTTT	CASSSGSATNEKLFF	-	-	15	TRBV28	TRBJ1-4
TGTGCCAGCAGTTTAAAAGAGGGCAACACCTTC	CASSLKEGNTF	-	-	11	TRBV28	TRBJ1-2
TGTGCCAGCACCTTCTTTCTTAACACTGAAGCTTTCTTT	CASTFFLNTEAFF	-	-	13	TRBV28	TRBJ1-1
TGTGCCAGCAGTTTACTTAGCCTGACCTACGAGCAGTACTTC	CASSLLSLTYEQYF	-	-	14	TRBV28	TRBJ2-7
TGTGCCAGCAGTTTTCAGCAATATAGCAATCAGCCCCAGCATTTT	CASSFQQYSNQPQHF	-	-	15	TRBV27	TRBJ1-5
TGTGCCAGCAGTCCGAACAGGGGGGCCTACAATGAGCAGTTCTTC	CASSPNRGAYNEQFF	TRBD1	few	15	TRBV28	TRBJ2-1
TGTGCCTGGCAACAGGCCCAAGAGACCCAGTACTTC	CAWQQAQETQYF	-	-	12	TRBV30	TRBJ2-5
TGTGCCAGCAGCCAAGTTACAGGCTACGAGCAGTACTTC	CASSQVTGYEQYF	-	few	13	TRBV14	TRBJ2-7
TGTGCCAGCAGATGGGACCCAAACCCCGCGTACTTC	CASRWDPNPAYF	-	-	12	TRBV6-1	TRBJ2-7
TGTGCCAGCAGCCCCTCCCTGGGGGGAAGCCCGGCCAAAAACATTCAGTACTTC	CASSPSLGGSPAKNIQYF	-	few	18	TRBV28	TRBJ2-4
TGCGCCAGCAGCCAAGATGGGAGAGGGGGCTACACCTTC	CASSQDGRGGYTF	-	-	13	TRBV4-1	TRBJ1-2
TGTGCCAGCCGACAGGGGTCCAACCTGAACACTGAAGCTTTCTTT	CASRQGSNLNTEAFF	TRBD1	-	15	TRBV7-9	TRBJ1-1
TGTGCCATTAGAGGGACTAGCGGGATAGGGCCTAAAAGCTCCTACAATGAGCAGTTCTTC	CAIRGTSGIGPKSSYNEQFF	TRBD2	-	20	TRBV2	TRBJ2-1
TGTGCCAGCTCACAGGGTTCGAACACTGAAGCTTTCTTT	CASSQGSNTEAFF	-	few	13	TRBV18	TRBJ1-1
TGTGCCTGGAGTGTACGTGGGGAGAGTGGAAACACCATATATTTT	CAWSVRGESGNTIYF	-	-	15	TRBV30	TRBJ1-3
TGTGCCAGCTCACCAGTTTCGGAGAGCGCTAATACGCAGTATTTT	CASSPVSESANTQYF	-	-	15	TRBV18	TRBJ2-3
TGTGCCAGCAGCTTTAAGGGAAGAGAGACCGGGGAGCTGTTTTTT	CASSFKGRETGELFF	-	-	15	TRBV7-2	TRBJ2-2
TGTGCCAGCTCACCACAGGACCCCTCACTTTCGACTGAAGCTTTCTTT	CASSPQDPSLSTEAFF	-	-	16	TRBV18	TRBJ1-1
TGCGCCAGCAGCCCGGGACAGGGTGATGAAAAACTGTTTTTT	CASSPGQGDEKLFF	TRBD1	-	14	TRBV5-1	TRBJ1-4
TGCGCCAGCAGTGAGAGGCAGGGGTGGGAAAAACTGTTTTTT	CASSERQGWEKLFF	-	once	14	TRBV10-2	TRBJ1-4
TGTGCCAGCGGTAGGGAGACTGAAGCTTTCTTT	CASGRETEAFF	-	-	11	TRBV7-9	TRBJ1-1
TGTGCCACCAGTCGAGGGATAGCGACACTCTCCTACGAGCAGTACTTC	CATSRGIATLSYEQYF	-	-	16	TRBV15	TRBJ2-7
TGCGCCAGCAGCTTGGCTGATCGACAGGGGGGCAATGAGCAGTTCTTC	CASSLADRQGGNEQFF	TRBD1	-	16	TRBV5-1	TRBJ2-1
TGTGCCAGTAGTCCGGGCCGGACAGGGCTCGAGCAGTACTTC	CASSPGRTGLEQYF	TRBD1	-	14	TRBV19	TRBJ2-7
TGCGCCAGCAGCTTGGGGCAAGAGACCCAGTACTTC	CASSLGQETQYF	-	-	12	TRBV5-1	TRBJ2-5
TGCGCCAGCAGCTTGGATCCTAGCGGGAGGATCAATGAGCAGTTCTTC	CASSLDPSGRINEQFF	TRBD2	-	16	TRBV5-1	TRBJ2-1
TGTGCCAGCAATCTCAGGAGCTCCTACAATGAGCAGTTCTTC	CASNLRSSYNEQFF	-	-	14	TRBV2	TRBJ2-1
TGTGCCAGCAGTTATGGGAGTGGGATCCAAGAGACCCAGTACTTC	CASSYGSGIQETQYF	-	-	15	TRBV6-5	TRBJ2-5
TGCGCCAGCAGCCAAGATAGGCGGTCAGGGGGATATCAGCCCCAGCATTTT	CASSQDRRSGGYQPQHF	TRBD1	-	17	TRBV4-3	TRBJ1-5
TGTGCCACCAGCACCGGAGGGGGTTCCTCCTACAATGAGCAGTTCTTC	CATSTGGGSSYNEQFF	-	-	16	TRBV15	TRBJ2-1
TGTGCCAGTAGTTTGACAGGGGCTCTATATACGCAGTATTTT	CASSLTGALYTQYF	TRBD1	-	14	TRBV19	TRBJ2-3
TGTGCCACCAGCAGTGAAGGGGCGAGAAGGGAGACCCAGTACTTC	CATSSEGARRETQYF	-	-	15	TRBV15	TRBJ2-5
TGTGCCAGTAGGCGGTATAACACTGAAGCTTTCTTT	CASRRYNTEAFF	-	-	12	TRBV19	TRBJ1-1
TGTGCCAGCAGACCAGCCTCGGGCACTGAAGCTTTCTTT	CASRPASGTEAFF	-	-	13	TRBV28	TRBJ1-1
TGTGCCAGCAGTGAAGCGGGGCAGGGATACTACGAGCAGTACTTC	CASSEAGQGYYEQYF	-	-	15	TRBV6-1	TRBJ2-7
TGTGCCAGCAGCCGGACAGGGTTTGTCGGTAATGAAAAACTGTTTTTT	CASSRTGFVGNEKLFF	TRBD1	few	16	TRBV5-6	TRBJ1-4
TGTGCCAGCAGCTTAGGCGCTAGCGGGAGTCGCAATGAGCAGTTCTTC	CASSLGASGSRNEQFF	TRBD2	-	16	TRBV11-2	TRBJ2-1
TGTGCCAGCAGCACAGGGCCCTACGAGCAGTACTTC	CASSTGPYEQYF	-	-	12	TRBV27	TRBJ2-7
TGTGCCAGCAGCTTAGGGACTAGAGACACAGATACGCAGTATTTT	CASSLGTRDTDTQYF	TRBD2	-	15	TRBV11-2	TRBJ2-3
TGTGCCAGCGAGGGAGAGCGGTACGAGCAGTACTTC	CASEGERYEQYF	-	-	12	TRBV28	TRBJ2-7
TGTGCCAGCAGTAACCCTGGGACATCTACCGGGGAGCTGTTTTTT	CASSNPGTSTGELFF	-	-	15	TRBV6-5	TRBJ2-2
TGTGCCAGCACCCAACGCCGGGACAGCCAAGAGACCCAGTACTTC	CASTQRRDSQETQYF	TRBD1	-	15	TRBV7-9	TRBJ2-5
TGCGCCAGCAGCTTAGGTACTAGCGGGAGTAATGAGCAGTTCTTC	CASSLGTSGSNEQFF	TRBD2	-	15	TRBV5-1	TRBJ2-1